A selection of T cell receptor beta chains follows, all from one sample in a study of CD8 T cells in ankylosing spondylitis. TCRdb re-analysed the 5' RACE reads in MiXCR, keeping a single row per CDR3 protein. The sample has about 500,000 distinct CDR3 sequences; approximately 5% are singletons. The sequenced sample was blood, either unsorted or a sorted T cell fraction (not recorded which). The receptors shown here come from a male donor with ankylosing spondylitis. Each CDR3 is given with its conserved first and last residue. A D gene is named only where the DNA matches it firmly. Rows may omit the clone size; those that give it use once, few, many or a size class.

CDR3 DNA: TGCAGTGCTCGACCCGAAGCGGTTCGCACAGATACGCAGTATTTT; CDR3 protein: CSARPEAVRTDTQYF; D gene: -; clone size: many; V gene: TRBV20-1; J gene: TRBJ2-3; CDR3 length: 15
CDR3 DNA: TGTGCCAGCAGTTTGCCCAACAATGAGCAGTTCTTC; CDR3 protein: CASSLPNNEQFF; D gene: -; clone size: many; V gene: TRBV27; J gene: TRBJ2-1; CDR3 length: 12
CDR3 DNA: TGTGCCACCGCAGGCACTTACCAAGAGACCCAGTACTTC; CDR3 protein: CATAGTYQETQYF; D gene: -; clone size: few; V gene: TRBV27; J gene: TRBJ2-5; CDR3 length: 13
CDR3 DNA: TGTGCCAGCACCATTCTAGCGGGATTGGCAGACAATGAGCAGTTCTTC; CDR3 protein: CASTILAGLADNEQFF; D gene: TRBD2; clone size: few; V gene: TRBV11-2; J gene: TRBJ2-1; CDR3 length: 16
CDR3 DNA: TGTGCCAGCAGTATCTGGGGGAGCTCCTATAATTCACCCCTCCACTTT; CDR3 protein: CASSIWGSSYNSPLHF; D gene: -; clone size: many; V gene: TRBV7-9; J gene: TRBJ1-6; CDR3 length: 16
CDR3 DNA: TGTGCCAGCAGCCAAGGGACTAGCGGAGGAGATACGCAGTATTTT; CDR3 protein: CASSQGTSGGDTQYF; D gene: TRBD2; clone size: many; V gene: TRBV4-2; J gene: TRBJ2-3; CDR3 length: 15
CDR3 DNA: TGTGCCAGCAGCCACCGGTCTGGGGCCAACGTCCTGACTTTC; CDR3 protein: CASSHRSGANVLTF; D gene: -; clone size: few; V gene: TRBV3-1; J gene: TRBJ2-6; CDR3 length: 14
CDR3 DNA: TGCAGTGCTAGAGCAGGGGGGTACGAGCAGTACTTC; CDR3 protein: CSARAGGYEQYF; D gene: -; clone size: -; V gene: TRBV20-1; J gene: TRBJ2-7; CDR3 length: 12
CDR3 DNA: TGTGCCAGCAGCTTTCCCGGGACAGGCCGCACCAGTAACTATGGCTACACCTTC; CDR3 protein: CASSFPGTGRTSNYGYTF; D gene: TRBD1; clone size: many; V gene: TRBV7-8; J gene: TRBJ1-2; CDR3 length: 18
CDR3 DNA: TGCAGCGGGTCGGACAGTACCTACGAGCAGTACTTC; CDR3 protein: CSGSDSTYEQYF; D gene: -; clone size: many; V gene: TRBV29-1; J gene: TRBJ2-7; CDR3 length: 12
CDR3 DNA: TGCAGCTCGCTTGGGGACATGAACACTGAAGCTTTCTTT; CDR3 protein: CSSLGDMNTEAFF; D gene: -; clone size: many; V gene: TRBV29-1; J gene: TRBJ1-1; CDR3 length: 13
CDR3 DNA: TGTGCCACCAGTGACTACCCCTCTTACCTCACTGAAGCTTTCTTT; CDR3 protein: CATSDYPSYLTEAFF; D gene: -; clone size: many; V gene: TRBV24-1; J gene: TRBJ1-1; CDR3 length: 15
CDR3 DNA: TGTGCCAGCAGTTCCGCAGAACCTACGTTCTCTGGGGCCAACGTCCTGACTTTC; CDR3 protein: CASSSAEPTFSGANVLTF; D gene: -; clone size: few; V gene: TRBV6-2/TRBV6-3; J gene: TRBJ2-6; CDR3 length: 18